Sequencing of this T cell receptor beta chain was carried out in a study of blood T cell repertoires in COVID-19. Overall study context: Samples came from the United States, Italy and Spain, spanning acute and convalescent COVID-19. The cDNA or gDNA used as material had been derived from T cells, B-cell-depleted T cells, or PBMCs.

The CDR3 is 11 amino acids. Germline V CDR1 and CDR2: ENHRY, SYGVKD. The V gene end was trimmed by 7 bases and the J gene end by 6 bases; junction bases not matched to a gene: 2. Source study methods: The authors estimated nucleated cell counts from reference gene primer amplification. Repertoires were generated with immunoSEQ multiplex PCR, while TCRdb's copy carries only in-frame clones and drops some. The D gene and trimming were derived from the DNA, and the V and J assignments and clone size from that table. This sample has some 180,000 clones, with 90% found just once. The sequence was obtained from a man in his fifties with acute or convalescent COVID-19. The sample taken for sequencing was peripheral blood. The V and J genes are TRBV10-3 and TRBJ1-2; the match to TRBD1 covers 7 bases. The DNA of the CDR3 is TGTGCCATCAACAGGGGAGATGGCTACACCTTC. Protein: CAINRGDGYTF.